The 19 T cell receptor beta chains below all came from one sample that was sequenced in a study of blood T cells in healthy people across ages. Sample-barcoded 5' priming and a J-beta primer mix drove a second PCR of about 6 to 12 cycles. From the 5' RACE reads, TCRdb called clonotypes with MiXCR, one entry per CDR3 protein. The table includes around 1,100,000 distinct CDR3 sequences, 35% to 40% detected once. Sequenced sample: blood. These receptors originate from a man younger than 30 in good health.

The J gene is TRBJ2-1, the V gene TRBV7-3, with TRBD1 as a possible D gene (6 bases). V lost 0 bases to trimming and J lost 9 bases, with 12 bases between them. CDR1 and CDR2 from the germline V gene are SGHTA and FQGTGA. This CDR3 is built from 14 residues. The CDR3 DNA follows: TGTGCCAGCAGCTTAACGGGGGTGGGGGCTGAGCAGTTCTTC. Translated, it gives CASSLTGVGAEQFF.

This clonotype occurred a few times. The chain combines TRBV10-3 with TRBJ2-7, with 8 nucleotides matching TRBD2. Losses at the gene ends were 4 bases for V and 0 bases for J; bases not matched to a gene: 2. This CDR3 has 14 amino acids. Germline CDR1 reads ENHRY; CDR2 reads SYGVKD. The CDR3, as DNA: TGTGCCATCAGTGTTGCGGGGGGCTCCTACGAGCAGTACTTC. Translation gives CAISVAGGSYEQYF.

Only a few counts were recorded for this clonotype. The chain joins TRBV7-9 to TRBJ2-1, with TRBD1 matching 9 bases. CDR3 size: 16 residues. The J segment lost 5 bases and the V segment lost 4 bases, leaving 9 bases of the junction unmatched. The germline V gene has CDR1 SEHNR and CDR2 FQNEAQ (reference sequence). CDR3 sequence reads: CASSSVDRGVDNEQFF. The CDR3 DNA follows: TGTGCCAGCAGCTCGGTCGACAGGGGGGTAGACAATGAGCAGTTCTTC.

This rearrangement joins TRBV6-6 to TRBJ2-7; the D gene is possibly TRBD1 (5 bases). The CDR3 contains 14 residues. From germline, CDR1 is MNHNY and CDR2 SVGAGI (reference sequence). V lost 5 bases and J 5 bases, leaving 16 bases between the germline ends. CDR3 region: CASSAHRILNEQYF. CDR3 nucleotide sequence: TGTGCCAGCAGTGCACACAGGATTTTGAACGAGCAGTACTTC.

The V and J genes are TRBV27 and TRBJ2-3; possible D gene TRBD1, 5 bases. Germline-derived CDR1 and CDR2 are MNHEY and SMNVEV (reference sequence). The CDR3 spans 13 residues. The V end was cut by 6 bases, the J end by 6 bases, with 13 bases between. The CDR3 loop is CASSSRDGDTQYF. The CDR3 DNA reads as TGTGCCAGCAGCTCCAGGGATGGCGATACGCAGTATTTT.

The chain uses TRBV7-2 and TRBJ2-2; the D gene is possibly TRBD1 (5 bases). Trimming took 7 bases from V and 1 from J, leaving 10 bases between them. Germline CDR1 and CDR2: SGHTA and FQGNSA. This CDR3 spans 14 amino acids. CDR3 DNA sequence: TGTGCCAGCACGAGACAGTTGAACACCGGGGAGCTGTTTTTT. It codes for CASTRQLNTGELFF.

This rearrangement joins TRBV30 to TRBJ1-5; D unclear. Trimming cost V 0 bases and J 4 bases, with 7 bases left between them. CDR3 length: 13 residues. Germline assignment: CDR1 GTSNPN and CDR2 SVGIG (reference sequence). CDR3 amino acids: CAWSVKTNQPQHF. Written as DNA, the CDR3 is TGTGCCTGGAGTGTAAAAACTAATCAGCCCCAGCATTTT.

The CDR3 spells CASGLGDSPEQYF. CDR3 in DNA: TGTGCTAGTGGTTTGGGAGACTCGCCAGAGCAGTACTTC. This rearrangement joins TRBV12-5 to TRBJ2-5; D ambiguous. CDR1 is LGHNT and CDR2 is FRNRAP in the germline V gene. The CDR3 has 13 amino acids. The V and J ends lost 1 base and 11 bases respectively, with 14 bases between them.

This clonotype appeared a few times. This chain links TRBV27 with TRBJ1-2; 9 bases align to TRBD1. This CDR3 comprises 15 residues. The junction had 11 bases not matched to a gene; V was cut back by 6 bases and J by 6 bases. Germline-derived CDR1 and CDR2 are MNHEY and SMNVEV (reference sequence). In DNA form, the CDR3 reads TGTGCCAGCAGCGCGACGACCGGGACAGGGAATGGCTACACCTTC. This codes for CASSATTGTGNGYTF.

The chain recombines TRBV24-1 with TRBJ1-5; no definite D call. The CDR3 loop spans 11 amino acids. With 1 base removed from V and 11 bases from J, the gap between germline ends came to 5 bases. Germline CDR1 is KGHDR and CDR2 is SFDVKD. This CDR3 is CATSDFYSQHF. CDR3 coding DNA: TGTGCCACCAGTGATTTTTATTCCCAGCATTTT.

This clonotype was detected a few times. The V call is TRBV24-1, the J call TRBJ2-1; weak D call: TRBD1 (6 bases). The CDR3 is 14 residues long. V lost 1 base to trimming and J lost 8 bases, with 11 bases between them. CDR1 and CDR2 (germline): KGHDR, SFDVKD. DNA of the CDR3: TGTGCCACCAGTGATTTTAACAGGGCGGATGAGCAGTTCTTC. Its protein is CATSDFNRADEQFF.

The genes are TRBV10-3 and TRBJ1-1, with D possibly being TRBD1 (5 bases). Germline V gene lookup returns CDR1 ENHRY and CDR2 SYGVKD. Trimming pared 3 bases from V and 3 bases from J, leaving 8 bases between. CDR3 size: 13 residues. As DNA, the CDR3 is TGTGCCATCAGTGATCAGGGTGACACTGAAGCTTTCTTT. Translation: CAISDQGDTEAFF.

V is TRBV29-1 and J is TRBJ1-2, with D tentatively TRBD1 (6 bases). The germline V and J ends were trimmed by 3 bases and 10 bases, with 12 bases remaining between them. CDR3 length: 11 residues. Germline lookup yields CDR1 SQVTM and CDR2 ANQGSEA. The CDR3 reads CSVDRGGDYTF. CDR3 DNA sequence: TGCAGCGTTGACAGGGGAGGCGACTACACCTTC.

The chain combines TRBV27 with TRBJ1-5, with no clear D. Between the trimmed V and J ends, which lost 4 bases and 3 bases, there was a span of 19 bases. The V gene's germline CDR1 is MNHEY and CDR2 SMNVEV (reference sequence). This CDR3 region has 17 residues. The CDR3 coding sequence is TGTGCCAGCAGTTCCTCTCGCGGCGGACGGTACAATCAGCCCCAGCATTTT. Translating gives CASSSSRGGRYNQPQHF.

The chain employs TRBV12-3 or TRBV12-4 and TRBJ2-2, with no clear D. The V end was cut by 8 bases, the J end by 3 bases, with 4 bases between. CDR3 length: 11 amino acids. The CDR3 region has the DNA TGTGCCAGCCAATACACCGGGGAGCTGTTTTTT. Translated, it gives CASQYTGELFF.

In DNA, the CDR3 is TGTGCCAGCAGTGAAGCAGGGACAGGGATGCACGAGCAGTACTTC. The encoded protein is CASSEAGTGMHEQYF. V is TRBV2 and J is TRBJ2-7, with 9 bases lining up with TRBD1. The CDR3 has 15 amino acids. V was clipped by 0 bases and J by 5 bases; unmatched bases: 5. Germline V lookup: CDR1 SNHLY, CDR2 FYNNEI.

This rearrangement joins TRBV5-1 to TRBJ1-5; D is uncertain. The V end was cut by 5 bases, the J end by 5 bases, with 11 bases between. CDR3 length equals 13 residues. Germline CDR1 reads SGHRS; CDR2 reads YFSETQ. In DNA, the CDR3 is TGCGCCAGCAGGTTCGGGCCGGATCAGCCCCAGCATTTT. Amino acid sequence: CASRFGPDQPQHF.

In nucleotides, the CDR3 is TGCAGTGCTAGCCCGAATACGGACAGGGTTCACTACGAGCAGTACTTC. Residues: CSASPNTDRVHYEQYF. The chain couples TRBV20-1 to TRBJ2-7, with 8 bases aligning to TRBD1. The germline gives CDR1 DFQATT, CDR2 SNEGSKA (reference sequence). The CDR3 has 16 residues. Trimming cost V 3 bases and J 3 bases; bases outside gene matches: 13.

The chain has TRBV27 and TRBJ2-1, with D unclear. The germline CDR1 and CDR2 sequences are MNHEY and SMNVEV (reference sequence). The CDR3 spans 13 residues. The V end lost 5 bases, the J end lost 12 bases, and 17 bases lay between the germline ends. This CDR3 is CASSTSTGTAQFF. The CDR3 bases are TGTGCCAGCAGTACGTCAACTGGTACGGCGCAGTTCTTC.